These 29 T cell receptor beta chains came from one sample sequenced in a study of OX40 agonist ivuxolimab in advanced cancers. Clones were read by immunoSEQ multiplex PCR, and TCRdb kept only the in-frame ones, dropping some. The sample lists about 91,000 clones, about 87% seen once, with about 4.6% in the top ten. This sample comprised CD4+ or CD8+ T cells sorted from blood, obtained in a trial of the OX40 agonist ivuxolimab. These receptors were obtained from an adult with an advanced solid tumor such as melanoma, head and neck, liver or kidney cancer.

The CDR3 sequence: CASSGSRTGGEKLFF. The CDR3 region has the DNA TGTGCCAGCAGTGGGTCTCGGACAGGGGGTGAAAAACTGTTTTTT. The chain recombines TRBV6-1 with TRBJ1-4; 10 bases agree with TRBD1. The CDR3 totals 15 residues. From germline, CDR1 is MNHNS and CDR2 SASEGT. V lost 4 bases and J lost 7; bases outside the gene matches: 6.

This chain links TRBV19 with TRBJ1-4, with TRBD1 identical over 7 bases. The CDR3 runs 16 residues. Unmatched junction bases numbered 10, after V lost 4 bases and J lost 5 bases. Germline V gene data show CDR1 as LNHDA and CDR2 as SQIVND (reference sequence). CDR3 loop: CASSTNPGQINEKLFF. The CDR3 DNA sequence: TGTGCCAGTAGTACCAATCCGGGACAGATAAATGAAAAACTGTTTTTT.

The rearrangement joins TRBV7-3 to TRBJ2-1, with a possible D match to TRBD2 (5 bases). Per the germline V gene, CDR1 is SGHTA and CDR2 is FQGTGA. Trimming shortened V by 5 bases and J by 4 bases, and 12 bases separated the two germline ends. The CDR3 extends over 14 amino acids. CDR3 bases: TGTGCCAGCAGCGCCGCCAGCGGATACAATGAGCAGTTCTTC. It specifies CASSAASGYNEQFF.

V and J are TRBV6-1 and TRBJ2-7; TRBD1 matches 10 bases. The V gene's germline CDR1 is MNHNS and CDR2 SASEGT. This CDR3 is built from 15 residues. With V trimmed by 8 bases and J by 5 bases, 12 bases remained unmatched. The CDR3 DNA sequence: TGTGCCAGCGGTACTACCGGGACAGGGGCCAACGAGCAGTACTTC. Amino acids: CASGTTGTGANEQYF.

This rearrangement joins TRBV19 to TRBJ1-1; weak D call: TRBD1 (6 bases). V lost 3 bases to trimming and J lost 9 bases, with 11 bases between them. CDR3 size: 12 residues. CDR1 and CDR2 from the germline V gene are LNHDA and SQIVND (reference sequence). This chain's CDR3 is CASSMPTGKAFF. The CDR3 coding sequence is TGTGCCAGTAGTATGCCCACAGGGAAAGCTTTCTTT.

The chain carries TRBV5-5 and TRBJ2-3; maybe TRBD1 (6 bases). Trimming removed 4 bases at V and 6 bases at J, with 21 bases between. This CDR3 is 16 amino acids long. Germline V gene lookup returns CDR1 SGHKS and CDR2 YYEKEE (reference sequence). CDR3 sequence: CASSRTGSYRVDTQYF. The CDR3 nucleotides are TGTGCCAGCAGCAGAACAGGGTCCTATCGTGTCGATACGCAGTATTTT.

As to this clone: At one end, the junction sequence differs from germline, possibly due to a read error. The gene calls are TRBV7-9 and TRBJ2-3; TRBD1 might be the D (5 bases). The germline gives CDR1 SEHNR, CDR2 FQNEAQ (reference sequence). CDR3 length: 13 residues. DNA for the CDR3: TGTGCCAGCAGTTTAGGGGGCACAGATACGCAGTATTTT. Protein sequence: CASSLGGTDTQYF. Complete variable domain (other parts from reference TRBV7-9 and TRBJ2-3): DTGVSQNPRHKITKRGQNVTFRCDPISEHNRLYWYRQTLGQGPEFLTYFQNEAQLEKSRLLSDRFSAERPKGSFSTLEIQRTEQGDSAMYLCASSLGGTDTQYFGPGTRLTVL.

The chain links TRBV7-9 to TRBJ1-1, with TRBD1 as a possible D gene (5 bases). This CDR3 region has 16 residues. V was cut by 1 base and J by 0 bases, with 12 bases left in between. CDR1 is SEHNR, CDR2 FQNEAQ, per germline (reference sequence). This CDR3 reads CASSLVMGPMNTEAFF. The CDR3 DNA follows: TGTGCCAGCAGCTTAGTAATGGGACCCATGAACACTGAAGCTTTCTTT.

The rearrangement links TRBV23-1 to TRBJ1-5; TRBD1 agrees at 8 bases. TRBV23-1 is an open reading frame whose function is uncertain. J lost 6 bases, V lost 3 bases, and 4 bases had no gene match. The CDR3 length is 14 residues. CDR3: CASSQDRVAQPQHF. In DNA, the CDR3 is TGCGCCAGCAGTCAGGACAGGGTGGCTCAGCCCCAGCATTTT.

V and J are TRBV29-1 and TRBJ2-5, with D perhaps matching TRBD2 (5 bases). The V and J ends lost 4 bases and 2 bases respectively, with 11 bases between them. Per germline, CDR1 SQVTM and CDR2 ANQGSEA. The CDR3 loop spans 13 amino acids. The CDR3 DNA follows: TGCAGCGTTGTTCCTGGGAGTCAAGAGACCCAGTACTTC. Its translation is CSVVPGSQETQYF.

For the CDR3, the DNA is TGTGCCAGCAGGGGGGGCGCATCAAGCGAGCAGTACTTC. This translates into CASRGGASSEQYF. The rearrangement links TRBV25-1 to TRBJ2-7; D tentatively fits TRBD1 or TRBD2 (6 bases each). V dropped 6 bases and J dropped 6 bases, with 15 bases sitting between them. This CDR3 has 13 residues. Germline loops: CDR1 MGHDK, CDR2 SYGVNS.

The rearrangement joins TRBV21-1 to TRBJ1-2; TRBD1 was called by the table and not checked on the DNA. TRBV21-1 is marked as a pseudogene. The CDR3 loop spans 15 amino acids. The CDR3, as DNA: TGTGCCAGCAGCAAAGATCCGGACAGTAACTATGGCTACACCTTC. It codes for CASSKDPDSNYGYTF.

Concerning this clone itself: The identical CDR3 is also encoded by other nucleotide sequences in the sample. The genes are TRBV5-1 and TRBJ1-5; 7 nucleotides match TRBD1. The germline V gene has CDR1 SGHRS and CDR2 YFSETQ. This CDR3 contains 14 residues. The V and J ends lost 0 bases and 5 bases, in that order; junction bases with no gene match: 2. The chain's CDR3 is CASSLGQGDQPQHF. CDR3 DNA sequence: TGCGCCAGCAGCTTGGGGCAGGGGGATCAGCCCCAGCATTTT.

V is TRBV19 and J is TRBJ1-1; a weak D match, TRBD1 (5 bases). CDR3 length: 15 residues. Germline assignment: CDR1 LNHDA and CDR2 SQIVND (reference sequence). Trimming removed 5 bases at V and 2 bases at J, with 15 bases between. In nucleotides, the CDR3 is TGTGCCAGTAGTTTGTACGGGGCTCCCAACACTGAAGCTTTCTTT. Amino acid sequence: CASSLYGAPNTEAFF.

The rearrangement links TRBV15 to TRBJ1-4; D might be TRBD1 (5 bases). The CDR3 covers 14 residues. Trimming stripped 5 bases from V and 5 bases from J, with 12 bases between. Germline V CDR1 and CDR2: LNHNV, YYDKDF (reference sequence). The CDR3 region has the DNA TGTGCCACCAGCTCAGACGGGGGGAATGAAAAACTGTTTTTT. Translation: CATSSDGGNEKLFF.

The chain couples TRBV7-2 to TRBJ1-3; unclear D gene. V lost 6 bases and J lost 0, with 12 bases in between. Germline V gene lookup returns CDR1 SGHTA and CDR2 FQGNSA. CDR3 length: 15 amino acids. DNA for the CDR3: TGTGCCAGCAGTCAAGACCGTTTCTCTGGAAACACCATATATTTT. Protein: CASSQDRFSGNTIYF.

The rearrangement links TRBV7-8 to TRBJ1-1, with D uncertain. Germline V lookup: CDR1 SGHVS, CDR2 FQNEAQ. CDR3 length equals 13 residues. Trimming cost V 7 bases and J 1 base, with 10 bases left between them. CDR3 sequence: CASNPIRNTEAFF. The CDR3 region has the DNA TGTGCCAGCAACCCCATAAGGAACACTGAAGCTTTCTTT.

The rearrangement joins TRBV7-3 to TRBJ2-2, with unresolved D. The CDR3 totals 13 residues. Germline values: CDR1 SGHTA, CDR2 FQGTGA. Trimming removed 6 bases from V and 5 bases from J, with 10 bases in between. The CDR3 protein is CASSSTRTGELFF. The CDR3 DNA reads TGTGCCAGCAGTTCGACCCGGACCGGGGAGCTGTTTTTT.

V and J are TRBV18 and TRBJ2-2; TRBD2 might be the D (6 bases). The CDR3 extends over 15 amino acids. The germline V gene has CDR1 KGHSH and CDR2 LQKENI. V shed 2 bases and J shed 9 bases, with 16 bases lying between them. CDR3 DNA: TGTGCCAGCTCACCAGTTGTAGGAGGGCAGCGGGAGCTGTTTTTT. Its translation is CASSPVVGGQRELFF.

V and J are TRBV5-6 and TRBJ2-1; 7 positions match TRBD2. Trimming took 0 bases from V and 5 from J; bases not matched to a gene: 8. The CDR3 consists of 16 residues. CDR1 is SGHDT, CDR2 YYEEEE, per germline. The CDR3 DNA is TGTGCCAGCAGCTTGGTGGGCGGGAGAATAAACAATGAGCAGTTCTTC. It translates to CASSLVGGRINNEQFF.

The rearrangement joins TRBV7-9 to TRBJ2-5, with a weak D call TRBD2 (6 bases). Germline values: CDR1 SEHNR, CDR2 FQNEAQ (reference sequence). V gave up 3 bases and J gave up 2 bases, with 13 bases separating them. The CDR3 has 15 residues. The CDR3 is CASSFGGTGQETQYF. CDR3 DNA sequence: TGTGCCAGCAGCTTTGGAGGGACGGGACAAGAGACCCAGTACTTC.

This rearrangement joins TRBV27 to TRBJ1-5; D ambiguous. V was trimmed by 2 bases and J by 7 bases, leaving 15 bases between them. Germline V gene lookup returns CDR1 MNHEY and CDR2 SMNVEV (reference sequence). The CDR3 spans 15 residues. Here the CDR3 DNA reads TGTGCCAGCAGTTTAGTTGTGGGCCCGGGGCAGCCCCAGCATTTT. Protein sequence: CASSLVVGPGQPQHF.

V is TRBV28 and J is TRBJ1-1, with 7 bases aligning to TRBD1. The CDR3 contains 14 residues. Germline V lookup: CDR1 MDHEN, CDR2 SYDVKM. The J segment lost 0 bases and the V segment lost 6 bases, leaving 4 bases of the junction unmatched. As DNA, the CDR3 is TGTGCCAGCAGCCCCACAGGGGTGAACACTGAAGCTTTCTTT. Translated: CASSPTGVNTEAFF.

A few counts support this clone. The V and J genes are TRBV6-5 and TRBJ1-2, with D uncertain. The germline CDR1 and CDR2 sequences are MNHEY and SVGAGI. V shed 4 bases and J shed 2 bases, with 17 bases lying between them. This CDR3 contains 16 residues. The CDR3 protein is CASSSALTQPNYGYTF. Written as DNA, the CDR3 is TGTGCCAGCAGTTCCGCCCTTACTCAACCAAACTATGGCTACACCTTC.

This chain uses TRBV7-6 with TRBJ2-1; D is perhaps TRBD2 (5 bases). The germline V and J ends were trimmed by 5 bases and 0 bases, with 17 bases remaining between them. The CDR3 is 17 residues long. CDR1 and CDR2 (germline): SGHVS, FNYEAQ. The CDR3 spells CASSPYSAYSSYNEQFF. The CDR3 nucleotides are TGTGCCAGCAGCCCATATAGCGCGTACAGCTCCTACAATGAGCAGTTCTTC.

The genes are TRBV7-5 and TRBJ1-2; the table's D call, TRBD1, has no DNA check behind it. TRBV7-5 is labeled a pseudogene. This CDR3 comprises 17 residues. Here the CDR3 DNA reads TGTGCCAGAAGCTTACGGACAAGGGGCCAAACTAACTATGGCTACACCTTC. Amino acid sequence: CARSLRTRGQTNYGYTF.

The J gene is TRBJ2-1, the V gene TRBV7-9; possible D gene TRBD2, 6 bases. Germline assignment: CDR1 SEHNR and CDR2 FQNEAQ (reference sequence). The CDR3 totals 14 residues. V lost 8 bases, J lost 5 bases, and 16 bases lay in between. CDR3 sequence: CASGPGRDHNEQFF. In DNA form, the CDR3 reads TGTGCCAGCGGCCCAGGGCGGGATCACAATGAGCAGTTCTTC.

The CDR3 spells CASSSLAGASTDTQYF. The CDR3 nucleotides are TGTGCCAGCAGTTCTCTAGCGGGAGCTAGCACAGATACGCAGTATTTT. The V gene is TRBV28, the J gene TRBJ2-3; 10 bases match TRBD2. CDR1 and CDR2 (germline): MDHEN, SYDVKM. CDR3 length: 16 amino acids. V was clipped by 4 bases and J by 0 bases; unmatched bases: 4.

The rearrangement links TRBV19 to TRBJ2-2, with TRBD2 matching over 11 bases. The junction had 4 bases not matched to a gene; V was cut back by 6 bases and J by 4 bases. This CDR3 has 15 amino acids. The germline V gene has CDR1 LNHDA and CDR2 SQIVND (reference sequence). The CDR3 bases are TGTGCCAGTAGCGTAGCGGGAGGGGTCACCGGGGAGCTGTTTTTT. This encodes CASSVAGGVTGELFF.